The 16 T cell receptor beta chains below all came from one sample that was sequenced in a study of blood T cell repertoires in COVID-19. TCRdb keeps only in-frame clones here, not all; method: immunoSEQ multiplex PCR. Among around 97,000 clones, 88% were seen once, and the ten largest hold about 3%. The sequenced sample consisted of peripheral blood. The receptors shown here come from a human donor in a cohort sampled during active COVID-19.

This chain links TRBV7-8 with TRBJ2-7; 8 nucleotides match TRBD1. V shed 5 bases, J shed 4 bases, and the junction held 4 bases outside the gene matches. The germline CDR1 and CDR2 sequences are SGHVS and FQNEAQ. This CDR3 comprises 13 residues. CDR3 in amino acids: CASSPDRVYEQYF. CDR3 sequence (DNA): TGTGCCAGCAGCCCGGACAGGGTATACGAGCAGTACTTC.

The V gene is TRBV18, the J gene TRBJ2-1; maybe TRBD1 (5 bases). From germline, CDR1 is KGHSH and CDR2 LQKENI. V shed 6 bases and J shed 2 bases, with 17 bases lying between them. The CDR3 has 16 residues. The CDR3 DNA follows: TGTGCCAGCTCCCCTCAAAGGAGACAGACCTACAATGAGCAGTTCTTC. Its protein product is CASSPQRRQTYNEQFF.

CDR3 loop: CASSYFRDSEAFF. CDR3 nucleotide sequence: TGTGCCAGCAGTTATTTCCGGGACAGTGAAGCTTTCTTT. The chain has TRBV6-5 and TRBJ1-1; 7 bases are shared with TRBD1. The germline CDR1 and CDR2 sequences are MNHEY and SVGAGI. The CDR3 totals 13 residues. The V and J ends lost 3 bases and 7 bases, in that order; junction bases with no gene match: 5.

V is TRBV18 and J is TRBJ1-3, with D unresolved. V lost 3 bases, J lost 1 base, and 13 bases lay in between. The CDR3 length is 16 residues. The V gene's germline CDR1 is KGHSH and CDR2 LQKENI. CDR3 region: CASSPSQRRSGNTIYF. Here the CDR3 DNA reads TGTGCCAGCTCACCTTCTCAGAGGAGATCTGGAAACACCATATATTTT.

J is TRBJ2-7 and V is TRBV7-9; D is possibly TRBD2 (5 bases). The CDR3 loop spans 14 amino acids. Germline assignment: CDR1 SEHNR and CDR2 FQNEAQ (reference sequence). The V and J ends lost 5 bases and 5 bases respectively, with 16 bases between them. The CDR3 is CASSRDSSVDEQYF. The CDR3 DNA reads TGTGCCAGCAGCCGGGATAGCTCTGTCGACGAGCAGTACTTC. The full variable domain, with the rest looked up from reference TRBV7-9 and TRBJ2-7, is DTGVSQNPRHKITKRGQNVTFRCDPISEHNRLYWYRQTLGQGPEFLTYFQNEAQLEKSRLLSDRFSAERPKGSFSTLEIQRTEQGDSAMYLCASSRDSSVDEQYFGPGTRLTVT.

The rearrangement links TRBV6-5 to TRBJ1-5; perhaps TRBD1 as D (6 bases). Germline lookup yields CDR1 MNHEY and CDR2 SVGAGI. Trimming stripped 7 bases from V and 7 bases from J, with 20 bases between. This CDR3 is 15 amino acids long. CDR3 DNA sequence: TGTGCCAGCATCACGCCGGGACAAGCAGGCCAGCCCCAGCATTTT. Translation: CASITPGQAGQPQHF.

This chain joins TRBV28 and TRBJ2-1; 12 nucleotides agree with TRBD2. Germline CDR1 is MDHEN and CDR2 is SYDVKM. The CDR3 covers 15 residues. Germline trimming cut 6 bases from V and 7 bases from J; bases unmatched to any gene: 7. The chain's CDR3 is CASRLLAGGINEQFF. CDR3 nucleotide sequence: TGTGCCAGCAGACTACTAGCGGGAGGAATAAATGAGCAGTTCTTC.

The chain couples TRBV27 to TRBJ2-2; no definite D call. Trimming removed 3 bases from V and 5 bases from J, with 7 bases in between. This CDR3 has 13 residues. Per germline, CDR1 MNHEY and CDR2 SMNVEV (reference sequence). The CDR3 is CASSFVDTGELFF. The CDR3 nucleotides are TGTGCCAGCAGTTTTGTAGATACCGGGGAGCTGTTTTTT.

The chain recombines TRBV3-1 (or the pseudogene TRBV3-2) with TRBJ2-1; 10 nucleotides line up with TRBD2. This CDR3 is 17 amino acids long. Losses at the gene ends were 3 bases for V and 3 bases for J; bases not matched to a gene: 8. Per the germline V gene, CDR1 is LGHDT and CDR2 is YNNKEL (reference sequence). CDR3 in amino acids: CASSHSPSGGRYNEQFF. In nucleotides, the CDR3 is TGTGCCAGCAGCCATTCCCCTAGCGGGGGACGCTACAATGAGCAGTTCTTC.

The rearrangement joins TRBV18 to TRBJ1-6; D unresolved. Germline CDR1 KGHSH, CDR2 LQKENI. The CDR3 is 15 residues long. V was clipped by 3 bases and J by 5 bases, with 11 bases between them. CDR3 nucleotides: TGTGCCAGCTCACCGGCCGGGAGGAATAATTCACCCCTCCACTTT. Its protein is CASSPAGRNNSPLHF.

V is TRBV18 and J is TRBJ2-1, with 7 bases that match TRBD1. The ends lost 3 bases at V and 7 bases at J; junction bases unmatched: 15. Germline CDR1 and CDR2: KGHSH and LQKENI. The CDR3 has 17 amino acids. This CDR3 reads CASSPRSPGQSWNEQFF. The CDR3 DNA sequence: TGTGCCAGCTCACCGAGAAGTCCGGGACAGTCTTGGAATGAGCAGTTCTTC.

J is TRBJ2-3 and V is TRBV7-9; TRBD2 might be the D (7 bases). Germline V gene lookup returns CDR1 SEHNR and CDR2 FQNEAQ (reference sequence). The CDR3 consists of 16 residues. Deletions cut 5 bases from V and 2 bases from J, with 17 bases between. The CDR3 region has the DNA TGTGCCAGCAGCCCCTGGCGGGGGCCCACCACAGATACGCAGTATTTT. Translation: CASSPWRGPTTDTQYF.

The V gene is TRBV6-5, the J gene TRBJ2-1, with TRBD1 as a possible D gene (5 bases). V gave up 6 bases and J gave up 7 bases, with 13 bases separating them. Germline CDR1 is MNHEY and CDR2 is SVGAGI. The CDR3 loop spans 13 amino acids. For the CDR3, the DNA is TGTGCCAGCAGACCGACAGCCTTGAATGAGCAGTTCTTC. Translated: CASRPTALNEQFF.

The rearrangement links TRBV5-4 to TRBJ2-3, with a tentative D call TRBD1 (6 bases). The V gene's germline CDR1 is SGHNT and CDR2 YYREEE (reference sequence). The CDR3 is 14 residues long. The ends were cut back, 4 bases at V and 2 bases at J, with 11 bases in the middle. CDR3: CASSRTAITDTQYF. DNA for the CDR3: TGTGCCAGCAGCAGGACAGCTATCACAGATACGCAGTATTTT. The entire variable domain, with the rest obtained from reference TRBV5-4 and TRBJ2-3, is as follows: ETGVTQSPTHLIKTRGQQVTLRCSSQSGHNTVSWYQQALGQGPQFIFQYYREEENGRGNFPPRFSGLQFPNYSSELNVNALELDDSALYLCASSRTAITDTQYFGPGTRLTVL.

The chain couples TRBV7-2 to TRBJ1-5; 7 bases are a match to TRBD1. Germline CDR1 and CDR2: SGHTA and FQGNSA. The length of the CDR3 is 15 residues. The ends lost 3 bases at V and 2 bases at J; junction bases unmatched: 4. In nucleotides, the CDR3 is TGTGCCAGCAGCTTCCGGACAGGCGGCAATCAGCCCCAGCATTTT. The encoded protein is CASSFRTGGNQPQHF.

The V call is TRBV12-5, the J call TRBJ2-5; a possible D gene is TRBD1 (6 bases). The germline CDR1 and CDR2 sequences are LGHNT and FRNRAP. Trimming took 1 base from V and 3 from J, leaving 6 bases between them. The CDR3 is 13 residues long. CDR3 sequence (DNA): TGTGCTAGTGGTTTGGACAGGGAAGAGACCCAGTACTTC. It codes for CASGLDREETQYF.